The 20 T cell receptor beta chains presented below share a single source sample, sequenced in a study of molecular identifiers for immune sequencing clone quantification. Using its own MiXCR run on the PCR reads, TCRdb lists one record per CDR3 protein. The table has about 640,000 distinct CDR3 sequences, 15% to 20% seen once; the top ten hold 0.85%. Sequenced sample: naive CD8+ T cells from blood, with Jurkat cell RNA spiked in. This sample's subset: FACS-sorted CD8+CD4-CCR7+CD45RA+ naive T cells. The receptors were gathered from a human donor in good health. Some libraries in this study had Jurkat cell RNA spiked in.

In this sample, this clonotype turned up many times. The chain's CDR3 is CSARDGEETNQPQHF. The CDR3 nucleotides read TGCAGTGCTAGAGATGGGGAGGAAACAAATCAGCCCCAGCATTTT. This chain joins TRBV20-1 and TRBJ1-5, with D uncertain. Deletions cut 0 bases from V and 4 bases from J, with 13 bases between. Per the germline V gene, CDR1 is DFQATT and CDR2 is SNEGSKA (reference sequence). This CDR3 is 15 amino acids long.

This clonotype came up many times. The chain is built from TRBV7-9 and TRBJ1-1; D might be TRBD1 (5 bases). Germline CDR1 reads SEHNR; CDR2 reads FQNEAQ (reference sequence). V was shortened by 3 bases and J by 8 bases, with 7 bases between the two germline ends. This CDR3 spans 11 amino acids. The CDR3 loop reads CASSLEGEAFF. In DNA form, the CDR3 reads TGTGCCAGCAGCTTGGAGGGGGAAGCTTTCTTT.

With regard to this clonotype: At one end the junction does not follow the germline gene, possibly because of a read error. V and J are TRBV5-1 and TRBJ2-1; 11 nucleotides align to TRBD2. There are 15 residues in the CDR3. The germline V gene has CDR1 SGHRS and CDR2 YFSETQ. CDR3 nucleotides: TGCGCCAGCAGCTTGTTGGGACTAGCGGCTAATGAGCGGTTCTTC. Its protein is CASSLLGLAANERFF.

This clonotype was counted at least ten times. This chain links TRBV7-6 with TRBJ2-1; maybe TRBD2 (6 bases). Germline loops: CDR1 SGHVS, CDR2 FNYEAQ. The V end lost 2 bases, the J end lost 2 bases, and 19 bases lay between the germline ends. CDR3 length equals 18 residues. CDR3 coding DNA: TGTGCCAGCAGCTTAAGCGACGGGGCTAGCGTAACCTACAATGAGCAGTTCTTC. It yields the protein CASSLSDGASVTYNEQFF.

The chain has TRBV6-2 or TRBV6-3 and TRBJ2-2; 7 bases match TRBD1. This CDR3 is built from 16 residues. With V trimmed by 2 bases and J by 4 bases, 7 bases remained unmatched. Germline CDR1 is MNHEY and CDR2 is SVGEGT. The CDR3 DNA is TGTGCCAGCAGTTACCACCCCGGGACAGTCACCGGGGAGCTGTTTTTT. This codes for CASSYHPGTVTGELFF.

This clonotype occurred many times. The CDR3 is CASSLPGYDYSNTGELFF. DNA of the CDR3: TGTGCCAGCAGTTTGCCCGGGTACGATTACTCGAACACCGGGGAGCTGTTTTTT. The chain employs TRBV12-3 or TRBV12-4 and TRBJ2-2, with D unclear. CDR3 length: 18 residues. Trimming pared 3 bases from V and 0 bases from J, leaving 17 bases between.

This clonotype showed up just a few times. This chain links TRBV9 with TRBJ2-1, with D hard to call. Germline loops: CDR1 SGDLS, CDR2 YYNGEE. The CDR3 sequence is 15 residues long. V was trimmed by 3 bases and J by 0 bases, leaving 10 bases between them. The DNA of the CDR3 is TGTGCCAGCAGCGGTCGACTCAGCTCCTACAATGAGCAGTTCTTC. Translated, it gives CASSGRLSSYNEQFF.

With respect to this clonotype: A much larger clone sits a single nucleotide away, making a read error possible. The chain combines TRBV30 with TRBJ2-7, with D perhaps matching TRBD1 (5 bases). V gave up 0 bases and J gave up 9 bases, with 12 bases separating them. This CDR3 region has 12 residues. The germline gives CDR1 GTSNPN, CDR2 SVGIG (reference sequence). The CDR3 spells CAWSVLGHGQYF. CDR3 nucleotides: TGTGCCTGGAGTGTATTGGGGCACGGGCAGTACTTC. Full variable domain (rest looked up from reference TRBV30 and TRBJ2-7): SQTIHQWPATLVQPVGSPLSLECTVEGTSNPNLYWYRQAAGRGLQLLFYSVGIGQISSEVPQNLSASRPQDRQFILSSKKLLLSDSGFYLCAWSVLGHGQYFGPGTRLTVT.

This clonotype was picked up many times. The chain recombines TRBV2 with TRBJ2-2; 7 nucleotides agree with TRBD2. CDR3 length: 15 residues. The V segment lost 8 bases and the J segment 3 bases; nucleotides outside the gene matches: 9. The V gene's germline CDR1 is SNHLY and CDR2 FYNNEI. CDR3 nucleotide sequence: TGTGCCAGCTTAAATTCGCGGGAGTACACCGGGGAGCTGTTTTTT. It specifies CASLNSREYTGELFF.

This chain uses TRBV7-9 with TRBJ2-7, with D possibly being TRBD1 (6 bases). Germline-derived CDR1 and CDR2 are SEHNR and FQNEAQ (reference sequence). Deletions cut 5 bases from V and 0 bases from J, with 17 bases between. This CDR3 has 16 residues. CDR3 amino acids: CASSPPQGTFSYEQYF. The CDR3 DNA reads TGTGCCAGCAGCCCCCCACAGGGAACATTCTCCTACGAGCAGTACTTC.

This clonotype was picked up a small number of times. The chain joins TRBV2 to TRBJ2-2, with 15 bases fitting TRBD2. The V gene end was trimmed by 7 bases and the J gene end by 6 bases; junction bases not matched to a gene: 6. Germline CDR1 reads SNHLY; CDR2 reads FYNNEI. CDR3 size: 16 residues. The CDR3 is CASTRGLAGGPGELFF. The CDR3 nucleotides are TGTGCCAGCACTCGGGGACTAGCGGGAGGTCCCGGGGAGCTGTTTTTT.

This clonotype was detected only a few times. This may come from a read error, since a much larger clone is one base off. Given the absence of the conserved phenylalanine or tryptophan at the CDR3 end, a read error is likely. The chain employs TRBV30 and TRBJ2-3; TRBD2 agrees at 7 bases. The junction had 9 bases not matched to a gene; V was cut back by 4 bases and J by 2 bases. The germline CDR1 and CDR2 sequences are GTSNPN and SVGIG (reference sequence). The CDR3 length is 15 residues. CDR3 sequence reads: CAWTDTSDPTDTQYS. The CDR3 DNA follows: TGTGCCTGGACCGATACTAGCGACCCCACAGATACGCAGTATTCT.

This clonotype was counted ten times or more. The chain carries TRBV7-9 and TRBJ1-1, with D uncertain. The V end lost 1 base, the J end lost 6 bases, and 12 bases lay between the germline ends. The CDR3 loop spans 14 amino acids. CDR1 and CDR2 (germline): SEHNR, FQNEAQ (reference sequence). The DNA of the CDR3 is TGTGCCAGCAGCTTAGACAGTCACCTCGCTGAAGCTTTCTTT. This encodes CASSLDSHLAEAFF.

Of note for this clonotype: Just one base apart from a much larger clone, this may be a read error. The chain joins TRBV9 to TRBJ1-5; D possibly corresponds to TRBD1 (6 bases). The V end lost 7 bases, the J end lost 6 bases, and 14 bases lay between the germline ends. Per the germline V gene, CDR1 is SGDLS and CDR2 is YYNGEE. The CDR3 spans 13 residues. CDR3 region: CASGYGGAQPQHF. The CDR3 DNA reads TGTGCCAGCGGGTATGGGGGGGCTCAGCCCCAGCATTTT.

The sample holds a few counts of this clonotype. The V call is TRBV6-6, the J call TRBJ2-5, with 8 positions matching TRBD2. The length of the CDR3 is 15 residues. Germline CDR1 and CDR2: MNHNY and SVGAGI (reference sequence). V shed 2 bases and J 4 bases; nucleotides not matched to a gene: 6. The CDR3 region has the DNA TGTGCCAGCAGTTACCCCGGGGGGGGAGGAGAGACCCAGTACTTC. Amino acid sequence: CASSYPGGGGETQYF.

This clonotype has more than one count but fewer than ten. The chain carries TRBV13 and TRBJ2-1, with TRBD2 identical over 11 bases. Germline loops: CDR1 PRHDT, CDR2 FYEKMQ (reference sequence). This CDR3 contains 15 residues. J gave up 6 bases and V 3 bases, and 4 bases lay outside the gene matches. The CDR3, as DNA: TGTGCCAGCAGCTTGAGCCTAGCGGGAGGCAATGAGCAGTTCTTC. This gives the protein CASSLSLAGGNEQFF. The full variable domain, completed using reference TRBV13 and TRBJ2-1, is AAGVIQSPRHLIKEKRETATLKCYPIPRHDTVYWYQQGPGQDPQFLISFYEKMQSDKGSIPDRFSAQQFSDYHSELNMSSLELGDSALYFCASSLSLAGGNEQFFGPGTRLTVL.

This chain links TRBV9 with TRBJ1-2, with D tentatively TRBD1 (5 bases). The CDR3 is 15 residues long. Germline CDR1 reads SGDLS; CDR2 reads YYNGEE. V lost 2 bases to trimming and J lost 0 bases, with 11 bases between them. The CDR3 protein is CASSVGTSPNYGYTF. CDR3 nucleotides: TGTGCCAGCAGCGTGGGGACCAGCCCTAACTATGGCTACACCTTC.

This clonotype was recorded at least ten times. The gene calls are TRBV7-2 and TRBJ2-7, with 7 positions matching TRBD1. The V segment lost 2 bases and the J segment 2 bases; nucleotides outside the gene matches: 6. CDR1 SGHTA and CDR2 FQGNSA come from the germline V gene. This CDR3 contains 15 residues. The CDR3, as DNA: TGTGCCAGCAGCTTACCCTGGACAGGAACCTACGAGCAGTACTTC. This codes for CASSLPWTGTYEQYF.

The rearrangement uses TRBV27 and TRBJ2-5, with D possibly TRBD1 on 5 matching bases. The CDR3 is 15 residues long. The germline V gene encodes CDR1 MNHEY and CDR2 SMNVEV (reference sequence). V shed 3 bases and J shed 4 bases, with 15 bases lying between them. The CDR3 loop is CASSFLPQGRETQYF. CDR3 in DNA: TGTGCCAGCAGTTTTCTGCCTCAGGGAAGAGAGACCCAGTACTTC.

The chain recombines TRBV27 with TRBJ2-7; a weak D match, TRBD2 (5 bases). Per germline, CDR1 MNHEY and CDR2 SMNVEV (reference sequence). Deletions cut 5 bases from V and 2 bases from J, with 13 bases between. The CDR3 is 14 amino acids. CDR3 DNA: TGTGCCAGCAGTCTTAAAACGAGGGCCTACGAGCAGTACTTC. It codes for CASSLKTRAYEQYF.